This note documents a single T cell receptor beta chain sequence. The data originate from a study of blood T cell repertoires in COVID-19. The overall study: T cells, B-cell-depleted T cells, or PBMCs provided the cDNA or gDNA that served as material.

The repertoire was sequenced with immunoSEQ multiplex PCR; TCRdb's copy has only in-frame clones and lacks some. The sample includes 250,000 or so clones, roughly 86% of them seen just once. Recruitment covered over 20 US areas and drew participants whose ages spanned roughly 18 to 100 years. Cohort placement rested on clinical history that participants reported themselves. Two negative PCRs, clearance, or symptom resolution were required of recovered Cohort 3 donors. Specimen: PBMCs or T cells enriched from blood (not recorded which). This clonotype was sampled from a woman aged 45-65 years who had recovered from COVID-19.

The DNA for the CDR3 is TGCGCCAGCAGCCAAGATTTTCAGGGAAATAATTCACCCCTCCACTTT. This codes for CASSQDFQGNNSPLHF. The V call is TRBV4-3, the J call TRBJ1-6; tentatively, D is TRBD1 (5 bases). CDR1 and CDR2 from the germline V gene are LGHNA and YSLEER. Trimming took 0 bases from V and 5 from J, leaving 11 bases between them. There are 16 residues in the CDR3.